These 2 T cell receptor beta chains share one sample of origin, sequenced in a study of blood T cells in healthy people across ages. It was with a sample-barcoded 5' primer and a J-beta primer mix that a second PCR of roughly 7 to 12 cycles was run. TCRdb re-called the 5' RACE reads with MiXCR, one entry per CDR3 protein. The sample holds about 1.4 million distinct CDR3 sequences, approximately 59% seen once. The sequenced sample was blood. Receptors were obtained from a man in his late teens or twenties in good health.

In its sample, this clonotype was seen a few times. The genes are TRBV6-5 and TRBJ2-3, with 12 positions matching TRBD2. This CDR3 comprises 15 residues. V was clipped by 8 bases and J by 3 bases; unmatched bases: 6. CDR1 is MNHEY and CDR2 is SVGAGI in the germline V gene. The CDR3, as DNA: TGTGCCAGCGGTCCTAGCGGGAGGGGGACAGATACGCAGTATTTT. Protein sequence: CASGPSGRGTDTQYF.

This chain uses TRBV29-1 with TRBJ2-7, with D possibly matching TRBD2 (5 bases). V lost 6 bases, J lost 3 bases, and 18 bases lay in between. Germline V CDR1 and CDR2: SQVTM, ANQGSEA. The CDR3 has 14 residues. The CDR3 DNA sequence: TGCAGCGTCAGCCCCATGTGGGGAGACTACGAGCAGTACTTC. It codes for CSVSPMWGDYEQYF.